The 3 T cell receptor beta chains given below trace back to one sample, sequenced in a study of T-cell reconstitution after alpha-beta-depleted transplantation in children. The authors prepared the TCRbeta library with unique molecular identifiers. MiXCR, applied by TCRdb to the PCR reads, yields one record per CDR3 protein. The table records approximately 250,000 distinct CDR3 sequences, approximately 9.9% of them present only once. This specimen consisted of PBMCs from the stem cell graft donor, obtained from the stem cell graft. The receptors here all came from a human donor who donated a stem cell graft to a child with SCID.

The CDR3 is CSVVRDSLFNEQFF. The DNA for the CDR3 is TGCAGCGTTGTGCGGGACAGCCTATTCAATGAGCAGTTCTTC. This chain uses TRBV29-1 with TRBJ2-1; D perhaps matches TRBD1 (7 bases). Between the trimmed V and J ends, which lost 4 bases and 6 bases, there was a span of 16 bases. Germline CDR1 and CDR2: SQVTM and ANQGSEA. The CDR3 covers 14 residues.

This clonotype was found many times. In DNA form, the CDR3 reads TGTGCCAGCCTTGAAGGGGACGGCGAGCAGTACTTC. It specifies CASLEGDGEQYF. The chain has TRBV7-8 and TRBJ2-7; D is tentatively TRBD1 or TRBD2 (5 bases each). V lost 8 bases, J lost 6 bases, and 14 bases lay in between. Germline V gene data show CDR1 as SGHVS and CDR2 as FQNEAQ. CDR3 size: 12 residues.

This rearrangement joins TRBV3-1 to TRBJ2-2; 8 bases align to TRBD2. The CDR3 covers 18 residues. J lost 4 bases, V lost 10 bases, and 20 bases had no gene match. Germline V lookup: CDR1 LGHDT, CDR2 YNNKEL (reference sequence). The CDR3 coding sequence is TGTGCCACCTGCCAAGCCCCGACTAGCGTACTATCCACCGGGGAGCTGTTTTTT. Residues: CATCQAPTSVLSTGELFF. The full variable domain, completed using reference TRBV3-1 and TRBJ2-2, is DTAVSQTPKYLVTQMGNDKSIKCEQNLGHDTMYWYKQDSKKFLKIMFSYNNKELIINETVPNRFSPKSPDKAHLNLHINSLELGDSAVYFCATCQAPTSVLSTGELFFGEGSRLTVL.